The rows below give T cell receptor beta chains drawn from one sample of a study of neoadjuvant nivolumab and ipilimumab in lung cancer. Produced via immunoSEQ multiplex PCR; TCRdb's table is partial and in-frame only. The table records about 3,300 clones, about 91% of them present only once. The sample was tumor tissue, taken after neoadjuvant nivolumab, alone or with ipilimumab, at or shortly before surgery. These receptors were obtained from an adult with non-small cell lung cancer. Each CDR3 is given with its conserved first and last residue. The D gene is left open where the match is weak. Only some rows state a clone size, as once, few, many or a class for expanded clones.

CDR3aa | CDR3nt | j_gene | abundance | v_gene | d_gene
CASSPDRTNTEAFF | TGTGCCAGCAGCCCCGATCGTACGAACACTGAAGCTTTCTTT | TRBJ1-1 | . | TRBV11-1 | .
CASSRAGGYTGELFF | TGTGCCAGTAGTAGGGCAGGGGGCTACACCGGGGAGCTGTTTTTT | TRBJ2-2 | . | TRBV19 | TRBD1
CASSKSSYRDEQYF | TGTGCCAGCAGCAAGTCCTCCTACAGGGACGAGCAGTACTTC | TRBJ2-7 | . | TRBV9 | .
CASSYSGMGIEKLFF | TGTGCCAGCAGTTACTCGGGGATGGGGATTGAAAAACTGTTTTTT | TRBJ1-4 | . | TRBV6-6 | .
CASSQGVNEQFF | TGCGCCAGCAGCCAAGGAGTTAATGAGCAGTTCTTC | TRBJ2-1 | . | TRBV4-1 | .
CASKTGPGEQYF | TGTGCCAGCAAGACCGGGCCCGGGGAGCAGTACTTC | TRBJ2-7 | . | TRBV7-2 | .
CASSWPGVNYGYTF | TGTGCCAGCAGTTGGCCGGGGGTAAACTATGGCTACACCTTC | TRBJ1-2 | . | TRBV28 | .
CASRGQGHMNTEAFF | TGTGCCAGCAGGGGGCAGGGACACATGAACACTGAAGCTTTCTTT | TRBJ1-1 | once | TRBV7-2 | .
CAISERRVPNTGELFF | TGTGCCATCAGTGAAAGGAGGGTCCCGAACACCGGGGAGCTGTTTTTT | TRBJ2-2 | . | TRBV10-3 | .
CASSLGEGSSYNSPLHF | TGCGCCAGCAGCTTAGGAGAAGGTAGCTCCTATAATTCACCCCTCCACTTT | TRBJ1-6 | . | TRBV5-1 | .
CASSQDRPSGANVLTF | TGTGCCAGCTCCCAAGACAGGCCCTCTGGGGCCAACGTCCTGACTTTC | TRBJ2-6 | . | TRBV18 | .
CASSLERPGQGPKEQYF | TGTGCCAGCAGCCTAGAACGGCCGGGACAGGGACCTAAAGAGCAGTACTTC | TRBJ2-7 | . | TRBV7-2 | TRBD1
CASSYGTGSGETQYF | TGTGCCAGCAGCTACGGGACAGGGAGTGGAGAGACCCAGTACTTC | TRBJ2-5 | . | TRBV11-2 | TRBD1
CASSRTGFSYEQYF | TGTGCCAGCTCACGGACAGGGTTCTCCTACGAGCAGTACTTC | TRBJ2-7 | . | TRBV18 | TRBD1
CASSLWVRAYEQYF | TGTGCCAGCAGTTTATGGGTCAGGGCATACGAGCAGTACTTC | TRBJ2-7 | . | TRBV28 | .
CASSHDRSYEQYF | TGCGCCAGCAGCCATGACAGATCCTACGAGCAGTACTTC | TRBJ2-7 | . | TRBV5-1 | .
CASSPPETMAPGYTF | TGTGCCAGCTCACCACCGGAGACTATGGCTCCTGGCTACACCTTC | TRBJ1-2 | few | TRBV18 | .
CAWSRTSGHITDTQYF | TGTGCCTGGAGTCGGACTAGCGGCCATATCACAGATACGCAGTATTTT | TRBJ2-3 | . | TRBV30 | TRBD2
CASSIDRVTTYEQYF | TGTGCCAGTAGTATAGATCGGGTAACCACCTACGAGCAGTACTTC | TRBJ2-7 | . | TRBV19 | .
CASSLGPANTEAFF | TGTGCCAGCAGCTTAGGCCCGGCTAACACTGAAGCTTTCTTT | TRBJ1-1 | . | TRBV7-2 | .
CAISAQFTDTQYF | TGTGCCATCAGTGCCCAGTTCACAGATACGCAGTATTTT | TRBJ2-3 | . | TRBV10-3 | .
CASSQDGSYEQYF | TGCGCCAGCAGCCAAGACGGCTCCTACGAGCAGTACTTC | TRBJ2-7 | . | TRBV4-1 | .
CASSASTGNNSPLHF | TGCGCCAGCAGCGCCTCGACAGGGAACAATTCACCCCTCCACTTT | TRBJ1-6 | . | TRBV5-1 | TRBD1
CASSRRDGDTEAFF | TGTGCCAGCAGCCGCCGGGACGGCGACACTGAAGCTTTCTTT | TRBJ1-1 | . | TRBV6-5 | .
CASSQGTGWDNEQFF | TGCGCCAGCAGCCAAGGGACAGGGTGGGACAATGAGCAGTTCTTC | TRBJ2-1 | . | TRBV4-3 | TRBD1
CASSATGGSKRETQYF | TGCGCCAGCAGCGCGACAGGGGGCTCCAAGAGGGAGACCCAGTACTTC | TRBJ2-5 | . | TRBV5-1 | TRBD1
CASSLAQGATYEQYF | TGTGCCAGCAGTTTAGCCCAGGGGGCAACCTACGAGCAGTACTTC | TRBJ2-7 | . | TRBV27 | TRBD1
CASSLGAAYNSPLHF | TGTGCCAGCAGTCTTGGGGCAGCTTATAATTCACCCCTCCACTTT | TRBJ1-6 | . | TRBV6-1 | .
CASSLTFYEQYF | TGTGCCAGCAGCCTCACTTTCTACGAGCAGTACTTC | TRBJ2-7 | once | TRBV6-1 | .
CASSSRQVATYEQYF | TGTGCCAGCAGCTCGAGACAGGTGGCGACGTACGAGCAGTACTTC | TRBJ2-7 | . | TRBV7-9 | .
CSVGGGGFYGYTF | TGCAGCGTTGGAGGTGGGGGTTTCTATGGCTACACCTTC | TRBJ1-2 | once | TRBV29-1 | .
CASSLGPWAEAFF | TGTGCCAGCAGCCTCGGTCCCTGGGCTGAAGCTTTCTTT | TRBJ1-1 | . | TRBV14 | .
CASSDRTGLDGYTF | TGTGCCAGCAGTGACCGGACAGGGCTGGATGGCTACACCTTC | TRBJ1-2 | . | TRBV6-1 | TRBD1
CASSLASGSGFF | TGTGCCAGCAGCTTAGCGTCGGGTTCTGGTTTCTTT | TRBJ1-1 | . | TRBV7-9 | .
CASRVGLYEQYF | TGTGCCAGCAGGGTTGGGCTCTACGAGCAGTACTTC | TRBJ2-7 | . | TRBV6-5 | .
CASSLAGTGGSSPLHF | TGTGCCAGCAGCTTAGCCGGGACAGGGGGAAGTTCACCCCTCCACTTT | TRBJ1-6 | . | TRBV7-9 | TRBD1
CASSPEAAHEQYF | TGCGCCAGCAGCCCAGAGGCGGCTCACGAGCAGTACTTC | TRBJ2-7 | . | TRBV5-1 | .
CASSVGPGNTEAFF | TGCGCCAGCAGCGTGGGGCCCGGGAACACTGAAGCTTTCTTT | TRBJ1-1 | . | TRBV5-1 | .
CASSLALTVNTEAFF | TGTGCCAGCAGCTTAGCCCTAACAGTGAACACTGAAGCTTTCTTT | TRBJ1-1 | . | TRBV7-2 | .
CASSLLAPDTQYF | TGTGCCAGCAGCTTACTGGCACCAGATACGCAGTATTTT | TRBJ2-3 | . | TRBV7-3 | .
CASSLGSPGFFSPLHF | TGTGCCAGCAGCTTAGGGTCCCCAGGATTCTTTTCACCCCTCCACTTT | TRBJ1-6 | . | TRBV7-9 | .
CSVQLAGELFF | TGCAGCGTACAATTGGCCGGGGAGCTGTTTTTT | TRBJ2-2 | . | TRBV29-1 | .
CASSIPRGTDTQYF | TGTGCCAGCAGTATCCCCAGGGGCACAGATACGCAGTATTTT | TRBJ2-3 | . | TRBV6-6 | .